One sample yielded the 2 T cell receptor beta chains listed below, sequenced in a study of cytomegalovirus exposure and HLA in healthy donors. Vbeta (60) and Jbeta (13) primers were used in the PCR. Clones were sequenced by immunoSEQ multiplex PCR, and TCRdb holds only the in-frame ones, with some missing. The sample shows some 120,000 clones, more than 60% of them seen only once. Sequenced material: PBMCs. Every receptor here comes from a woman between 50 and 59 years old in good health and CMV-seropositive.

The J gene is TRBJ2-7, the V gene TRBV2, with TRBD2 matching 11 bases. The CDR3 is 16 amino acids. In germline, CDR1 is SNHLY, CDR2 FYNNEI. J gave up 4 bases and V 1 base, and 6 bases lay outside the gene matches. The CDR3 sequence is CASSEGVSGGGYEQYF. CDR3 DNA sequence: TGTGCCAGCAGTGAAGGGGTTAGCGGGGGGGGATACGAGCAGTACTTC.

The chain links TRBV19 to TRBJ1-5; perhaps TRBD1 as D (6 bases). V shed 4 bases and J shed 2 bases, with 15 bases lying between them. The CDR3 loop spans 16 amino acids. Germline V gene lookup returns CDR1 LNHDA and CDR2 SQIVND (reference sequence). CDR3 sequence reads: CASSKGGRGRNQPQHF. The CDR3 coding sequence is TGTGCCAGTAGTAAAGGGGGTCGAGGGCGCAATCAGCCCCAGCATTTT.